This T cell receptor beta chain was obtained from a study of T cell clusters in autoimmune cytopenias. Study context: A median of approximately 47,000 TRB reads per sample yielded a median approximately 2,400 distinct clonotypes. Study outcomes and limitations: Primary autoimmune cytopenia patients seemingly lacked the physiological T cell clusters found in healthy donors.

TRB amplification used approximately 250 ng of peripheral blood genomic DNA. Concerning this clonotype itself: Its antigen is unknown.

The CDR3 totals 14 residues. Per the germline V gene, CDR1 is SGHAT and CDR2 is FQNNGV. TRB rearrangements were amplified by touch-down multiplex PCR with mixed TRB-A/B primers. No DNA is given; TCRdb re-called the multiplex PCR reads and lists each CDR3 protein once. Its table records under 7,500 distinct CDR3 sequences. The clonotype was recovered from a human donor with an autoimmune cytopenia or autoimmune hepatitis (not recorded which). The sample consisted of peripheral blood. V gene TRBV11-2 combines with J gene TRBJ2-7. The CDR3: CASSLDFPSQEQYF.